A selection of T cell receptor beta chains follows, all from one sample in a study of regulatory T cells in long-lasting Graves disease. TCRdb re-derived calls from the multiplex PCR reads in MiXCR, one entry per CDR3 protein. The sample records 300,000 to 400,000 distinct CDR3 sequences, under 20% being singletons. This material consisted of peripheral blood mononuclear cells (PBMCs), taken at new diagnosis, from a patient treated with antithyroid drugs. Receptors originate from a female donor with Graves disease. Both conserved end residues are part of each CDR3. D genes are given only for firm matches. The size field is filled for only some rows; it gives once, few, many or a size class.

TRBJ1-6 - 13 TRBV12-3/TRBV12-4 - CASSLRPNSPLHF TGTGCCAGCAGTTTGAGGCCCAATTCACCCCTCCACTTT
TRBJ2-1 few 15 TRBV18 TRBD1 CASSRGQGALNEQFF TGTGCCAGCTCACGAGGACAGGGGGCGTTGAATGAGCAGTTCTTC
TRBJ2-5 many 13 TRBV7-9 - CASSRTEGETQYF TGTGCCAGCAGCAGGACAGAGGGGGAGACCCAGTACTTC
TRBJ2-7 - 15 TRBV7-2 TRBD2 CASSLVRGVTYEQYF TGTGCCAGCAGCTTAGTTCGGGGGGTAACCTACGAGCAGTACTTC
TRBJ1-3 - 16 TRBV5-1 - CASSQRDRSSGNTIYF TGTGCCAGCAGCCAAAGAGACAGGTCCTCTGGAAACACCATATATTTT
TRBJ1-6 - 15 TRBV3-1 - CASSPRGLGNSPLHF TGTGCCAGCAGTCCTAGGGGTTTGGGCAATTCACCCCTCCACTTT
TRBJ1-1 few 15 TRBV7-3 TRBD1 CASSSQGVGNTEAFF TGTGCCAGCAGCTCCCAGGGGGTTGGGAACACTGAAGCTTTCTTT
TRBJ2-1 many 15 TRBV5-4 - CASSLGGASGSEQFF TGTGCCAGCAGCTTGGGGGGCGCCTCCGGGAGTGAGCAGTTCTTC
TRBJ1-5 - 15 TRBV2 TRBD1 CASRPPGQGGQPQHF TGTGCCAGCAGGCCCCCGGGACAGGGTGGGCAGCCCCAGCATTTT
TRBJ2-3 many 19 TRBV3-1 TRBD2 CASSLGGLAGGSSTDTQYF TGTGCCAGCAGCCTCGGGGGACTAGCGGGAGGGTCCAGCACAGATACGCAGTATTTT
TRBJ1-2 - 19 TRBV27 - CASRTNTGSAPGRCYGYTF TGTGCCAGCAGGACTAACACAGGGTCGGCTCCCGGGCGATGCTATGGCTACACCTTC
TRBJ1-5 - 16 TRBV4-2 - CASSQDRQGEYPPQHF TGTGCCAGCAGCCAAGATCGGCAGGGCGAGTATCCGCCCCAGCATTTT
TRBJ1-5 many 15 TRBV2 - CASSEVANSNQPQHF TGTGCCAGCAGTGAAGTCGCAAATAGCAATCAGCCCCAGCATTTT
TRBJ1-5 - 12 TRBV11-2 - CASSRDGQPQHF TGTGCCAGCAGCCGAGATGGGCAGCCCCAGCATTTT
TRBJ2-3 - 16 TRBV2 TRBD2 CASSDGTSESTDTQYF TGTGCCAGCAGTGACGGCACTAGCGAAAGCACAGATACGCAGTATTTT
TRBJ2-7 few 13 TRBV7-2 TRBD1 CASSLTGGHEQYF TGTGCCAGCAGCCTGACAGGGGGGCACGAGCAGTACTTC
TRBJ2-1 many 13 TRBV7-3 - CASSRTLHNEQFF TGTGCCAGCAGCCGCACCCTCCACAATGAGCAGTTCTTC
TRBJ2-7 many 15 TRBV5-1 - CASSLAGHTSYEQYF TGCGCCAGCAGCTTAGCGGGACACACCTCCTACGAGCAGTACTTC
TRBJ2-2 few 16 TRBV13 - CASSLEGSENTGELFF TGTGCCAGCAGCTTAGAGGGTAGTGAGAACACCGGGGAGCTGTTTTTT
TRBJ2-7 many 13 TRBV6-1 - CASSEDAPYEQYF TGTGCCAGCAGTGAAGATGCCCCCTACGAGCAGTACTTC
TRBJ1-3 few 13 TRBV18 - CASSPGAGNTIYF TGTGCCAGCTCACCAGGGGCTGGAAACACCATATATTTT
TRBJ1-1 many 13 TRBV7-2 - CASSQTYSAEAFF TGTGCCAGCAGCCAGACTTACAGCGCCGAAGCTTTCTTT
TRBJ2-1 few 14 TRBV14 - CASSLRDLYNEQFF TGTGCCAGCAGCCTCCGCGACCTTTACAATGAGCAGTTCTTC
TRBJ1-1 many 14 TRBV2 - CASSETMGLSEAFF TGTGCCAGCAGTGAAACCATGGGACTATCTGAAGCTTTCTTT
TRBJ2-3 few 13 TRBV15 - CATSLTWADTQYF TGTGCCACCAGCCTGACTTGGGCAGATACGCAGTATTTT
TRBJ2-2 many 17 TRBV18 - CASSPLKGRVNTGELFF TGTGCCAGCTCACCACTAAAAGGTCGGGTCAACACCGGGGAGCTGTTTTTT
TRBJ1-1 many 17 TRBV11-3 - CASSLDFFLGANTEAFF TGTGCCAGCAGCTTAGATTTTTTTCTGGGGGCGAACACTGAAGCTTTCTTT
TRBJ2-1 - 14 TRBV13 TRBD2 CASVTGGKYNEQFF TGTGCCAGCGTCACGGGAGGGAAATACAATGAGCAGTTCTTC
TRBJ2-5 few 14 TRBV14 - CASDLEGYQETQYF TGTGCCAGCGACCTGGAGGGGTACCAAGAGACCCAGTACTTC
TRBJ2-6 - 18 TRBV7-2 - CASRTKQGKAVGANVLTF TGTGCCAGCAGAACAAAACAGGGAAAGGCGGTTGGGGCCAACGTCCTGACTTTC
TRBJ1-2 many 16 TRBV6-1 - CASSQTTQGRSYGYTF TGTGCCAGCAGCCAGACCACACAGGGAAGGTCCTATGGCTACACCTTC
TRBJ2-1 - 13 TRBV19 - CASTMGRGNEQFF TGTGCCAGTACCATGGGCAGGGGAAATGAGCAGTTCTTC
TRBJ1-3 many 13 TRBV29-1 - CSVRSFTGNTIYF TGCAGCGTTCGTAGTTTCACTGGAAACACCATATATTTT
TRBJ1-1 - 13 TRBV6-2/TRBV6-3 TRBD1 CASRGTGGDEAFF TGTGCCAGCAGGGGGACAGGGGGCGATGAAGCTTTCTTT
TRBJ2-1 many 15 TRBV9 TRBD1 CASGGQGASYNEQFF TGTGCCAGCGGGGGACAGGGGGCATCCTACAATGAGCAGTTCTTC
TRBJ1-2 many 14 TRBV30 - CAWSEPAKSQGYTF TGTGCCTGGAGCGAGCCGGCCAAGTCACAGGGCTACACCTTC
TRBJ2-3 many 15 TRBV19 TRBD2 CASKGLAKVADTQYF TGTGCCAGTAAGGGACTAGCGAAAGTGGCAGATACGCAGTATTTT
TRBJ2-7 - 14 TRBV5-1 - CASSFEGPVGEQYF TGCGCCAGCAGCTTTGAGGGGCCTGTTGGGGAGCAGTACTTC
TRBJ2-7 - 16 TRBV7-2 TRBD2 CASRALSSGSSTRQYF TGTGCCAGCAGGGCCCTGTCTAGCGGGAGTTCAACGAGGCAGTACTTC
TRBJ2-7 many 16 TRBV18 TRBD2 CASSREGLAGAYEQYF TGTGCCAGCTCACGAGAGGGACTAGCGGGGGCCTACGAGCAGTACTTC
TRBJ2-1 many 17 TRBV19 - CASSPAGRSRVFNEQFF TGTGCCAGTAGTCCCGCGGGCCGTTCGCGCGTTTTTAATGAGCAGTTCTTC
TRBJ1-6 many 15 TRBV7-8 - CASSLKRIGGSPLHF TGTGCCAGCAGCCTAAAAAGGATCGGGGGTTCACCCCTCCACTTT
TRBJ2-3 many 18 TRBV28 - CASSRLHPRASSTDTQYF TGTGCCAGCAGTCGATTACACCCTCGGGCCTCTAGCACAGATACGCAGTATTTT
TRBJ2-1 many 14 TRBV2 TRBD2 CASRRGTSGGEQFF TGTGCCAGCAGAAGGGGAACTAGCGGTGGTGAGCAGTTCTTC
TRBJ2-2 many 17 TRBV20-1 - CSATSLDSGPNTGELFF TGCAGTGCTACTTCGCTCGACAGCGGGCCGAACACCGGGGAGCTGTTTTTT
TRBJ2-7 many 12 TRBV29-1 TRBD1 CSVVTGGGEQYF TGCAGCGTGGTTACAGGGGGAGGCGAGCAGTACTTC
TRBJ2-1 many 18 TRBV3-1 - CASSQDGLGRSSYNEQFF TGTGCCAGCAGCCAAGATGGGTTGGGGCGAAGCTCCTACAATGAGCAGTTCTTC
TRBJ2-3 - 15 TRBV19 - CASTSGLREADTQYF TGTGCCAGTACCTCGGGGCTAAGGGAGGCAGATACGCAGTATTTT
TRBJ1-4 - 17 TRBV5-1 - CASSYSGTYRANEKLFF TGTGCCAGCAGCTATTCCGGGACATACCGGGCCAATGAAAAACTGTTTTTT
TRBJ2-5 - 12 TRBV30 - CAWSVGSGTQYF TGTGCCTGGAGTGTGGGGAGCGGGACCCAGTACTTC
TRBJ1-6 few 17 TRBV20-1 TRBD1 CSATDYFPGTANSPLHF TGCAGTGCTACCGATTATTTTCCCGGGACAGCAAATTCACCCCTCCACTTT
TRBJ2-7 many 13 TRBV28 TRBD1 CASGRQGAYEQYF TGTGCCAGCGGCCGACAGGGGGCTTACGAGCAGTACTTC